What follows are 30 T cell receptor beta chains derived from one specimen sequenced in a study of T cell responses to AZD1222 COVID-19 vaccine. Assay used: immunoSEQ multiplex PCR; TCRdb lists only in-frame clones, some missing. The sample holds about 51,000 clones, about 90% seen once. Here the sequenced sample was peripheral blood, taken 28 days after the second AZD1222 dose. These receptors originate from an adult who received the AZD1222 COVID-19 vaccine.

The chain recombines TRBV4-1 with TRBJ1-5, with D possibly TRBD1 on 6 matching bases. The CDR3 is 14 residues long. CDR1 MGHRA and CDR2 YSYEKL come from the germline V gene. The V end was cut by 3 bases, the J end by 3 bases, with 9 bases between. The DNA of the CDR3 is TGCGCCAGCAGCCAGGCAGGGGTCAATCAGCCCCAGCATTTT. As protein: CASSQAGVNQPQHF.

This rearrangement joins TRBV6-5 to TRBJ1-3; maybe TRBD1 (5 bases). Germline CDR1 reads MNHEY; CDR2 reads SVGAGI. V dropped 0 bases and J dropped 3 bases, with 9 bases sitting between them. The CDR3 extends over 15 amino acids. The CDR3 sequence is CASSYSSQGGNTIYF. The CDR3 DNA sequence: TGTGCCAGCAGTTACTCGTCCCAGGGTGGAAACACCATATATTTT.

This clone is a singleton in its sample. V gene TRBV18 combines with J gene TRBJ2-5; the match to TRBD1 covers 9 bases. Germline V gene data show CDR1 as KGHSH and CDR2 as LQKENI. J gave up 5 bases and V 10 bases, and 11 bases lay outside the gene matches. CDR3 length: 14 residues. For the CDR3, the DNA is TGTGCCACCAGGGACAGGGCTTCCTTGGAGACCCAGTACTTC. The encoded protein is CATRDRASLETQYF. Complete variable domain (other parts from reference TRBV18 and TRBJ2-5): NAGVMQNPRHLVRRRGQEARLRCSPMKGHSHVYWYRQLPEEGLKFMVYLQKENIIDESGMPKERFSAEFPKEGPSILRIQQVVRGDSAAYFCATRDRASLETQYFGPGTRLLVL.

The chain uses TRBV18 and TRBJ2-1, with 13 bases that match TRBD2. J was trimmed by 4 bases and V by 5 bases; bases with no gene match: 8. The CDR3 contains 17 residues. Germline CDR1 is KGHSH and CDR2 is LQKENI. The CDR3 coding sequence is TGTGCCAGCTCATGGGGACTAGCGGGATCTGGGTACAATGAGCAGTTCTTC. This gives the protein CASSWGLAGSGYNEQFF.

V gene TRBV5-1 combines with J gene TRBJ2-5; TRBD1 aligns across 10 bases. V lost 3 bases and J lost 5; bases outside the gene matches: 1. The germline CDR1 and CDR2 sequences are SGHRS and YFSETQ. CDR3 size: 13 residues. The CDR3, as DNA: TGCGCCAGCAGCTCGGGACAGGGGGAGACCCAGTACTTC. As protein: CASSSGQGETQYF.

Written as DNA, the CDR3 is TGTGCCAGCAGCTTGGGCGGGGGGCGAGTCACTGAAGCTTTCTTT. It yields the protein CASSLGGGRVTEAFF. The V call is TRBV5-4, the J call TRBJ1-1; tentative D call: TRBD1 (6 bases). The germline CDR1 and CDR2 sequences are SGHNT and YYREEE (reference sequence). This CDR3 has 15 amino acids. Between the trimmed V and J ends, which lost 0 bases and 4 bases, there was a span of 13 bases.

The chain employs TRBV5-5 and TRBJ2-3; D might be TRBD1 or TRBD2, each matching 5 bases. Germline V CDR1 and CDR2: SGHKS, YYEKEE (reference sequence). Trimming took off 3 bases at V and 6 bases at J, with 14 bases between the two ends. This CDR3 is 14 amino acids long. CDR3 nucleotides: TGTGCCAGCAGCTGGGACGCCCTCGGGGATACGCAGTATTTT. The encoded protein is CASSWDALGDTQYF. The full variable domain, completed using reference TRBV5-5 and TRBJ2-3, is DAGVTQSPTHLIKTRGQQVTLRCSPISGHKSVSWYQQVLGQGPQFIFQYYEKEERGRGNFPDRFSARQFPNYSSELNVNALLLGDSALYLCASSWDALGDTQYFGPGTRLTVL.

The V gene is TRBV28, the J gene TRBJ1-3; 10 nucleotides match TRBD1. The CDR3 has 15 residues. Germline V gene lookup returns CDR1 MDHEN and CDR2 SYDVKM. Unmatched junction bases numbered 6, after V lost 6 bases and J lost 4 bases. CDR3 sequence reads: CASRPTGGRGNTIYF. CDR3 in DNA: TGTGCCAGCAGGCCGACAGGGGGCCGGGGAAACACCATATATTTT.

This sequence joins TRBV28 and TRBJ1-5, with D tentatively TRBD1 (6 bases). This CDR3 region has 15 residues. Per germline, CDR1 MDHEN and CDR2 SYDVKM. The V and J ends lost 3 bases and 1 base respectively, with 10 bases between them. CDR3 coding DNA: TGTGCCAGCAGTTTCGGGGGGGCAAGCAATCAGCCCCAGCATTTT. Its translation is CASSFGGASNQPQHF.

The CDR3 sequence is CASSQGARGRETQYF. DNA for the CDR3: TGTGCCAGCAGCCAAGGGGCCCGGGGGAGGGAGACCCAGTACTTC. The chain combines TRBV3-1 (or the pseudogene TRBV3-2) with TRBJ2-5; possible D gene TRBD2, 6 bases. The germline V gene encodes CDR1 LGHDT and CDR2 YNNKEL (reference sequence). CDR3 length: 15 amino acids. Deletions cut 1 base from V and 5 bases from J, with 14 bases between.

The V gene is TRBV7-2, the J gene TRBJ2-1, with 7 bases lining up with TRBD2. Germline CDR1 reads SGHTA; CDR2 reads FQGNSA. The V and J ends lost 5 bases and 5 bases, in that order; junction bases with no gene match: 3. This CDR3 region has 13 residues. In DNA form, the CDR3 reads TGTGCCAGCAGCCGGGAGGCTAACAATGAGCAGTTCTTC. It yields the protein CASSREANNEQFF.

This clone was seen a handful of times. The chain combines TRBV2 with TRBJ1-1, with 7 nucleotides matching TRBD1. The V gene's germline CDR1 is SNHLY and CDR2 FYNNEI. This CDR3 spans 14 amino acids. Germline trimming cut 7 bases from V and 7 bases from J; bases unmatched to any gene: 12. CDR3 sequence reads: CASKGVEGTVEAFF. Written as DNA, the CDR3 is TGTGCCAGCAAAGGAGTAGAAGGGACAGTTGAAGCTTTCTTT. The full variable domain, completed using reference TRBV2 and TRBJ1-1, is EPEVTQTPSHQVTQMGQEVILRCVPISNHLYFYWYRQILGQKVEFLVSFYNNEISEKSEIFDDQFSVERPDGSNFTLKIRSTKLEDSAMYFCASKGVEGTVEAFFGQGTRLTVV.

CDR3 coding DNA: TGTGCCAGTAGTAGAGCGGGAGGAAACTACAATGAGCAGTTCTTC. This translates into CASSRAGGNYNEQFF. V and J are TRBV19 and TRBJ2-1; 9 bases are a match to TRBD2. The germline V gene encodes CDR1 LNHDA and CDR2 SQIVND (reference sequence). V shed 4 bases and J 3 bases; nucleotides not matched to a gene: 4. This CDR3 region has 15 residues.

The chain combines TRBV10-3 with TRBJ2-5; D is possibly TRBD2 (6 bases). CDR3 length: 13 amino acids. Germline CDR1 reads ENHRY; CDR2 reads SYGVKD. Trimming shortened V by 4 bases and J by 3 bases, and 9 bases separated the two germline ends. The CDR3 here is CAISGPGEETQYF. In DNA, the CDR3 is TGTGCCATCAGTGGACCGGGGGAAGAGACCCAGTACTTC.

The chain joins TRBV29-1 to TRBJ2-7; perhaps D is TRBD1 or TRBD2 (6 bases each). Trimming pared 7 bases from V and 7 bases from J, leaving 20 bases between. The germline CDR1 and CDR2 sequences are SQVTM and ANQGSEA. This CDR3 is 13 amino acids long. DNA of the CDR3: TGCAGCGCCCACTCCTTCGGGGGCGGAGAGCAGTACTTC. Translation gives CSAHSFGGGEQYF.

CDR3 region: CASSLGLLAAYQETQYF. The CDR3 nucleotides read TGTGCCAGCAGTCTAGGGTTGCTAGCGGCGTACCAAGAGACCCAGTACTTC. V is TRBV7-2 and J is TRBJ2-5; 7 nucleotides agree with TRBD2. V lost 6 bases to trimming and J lost 0 bases; unmatched junction nucleotides: 13. Germline CDR1 is SGHTA and CDR2 is FQGNSA. The CDR3 sequence is 17 residues long.

V is TRBV10-3 and J is TRBJ1-2, with D hard to call. CDR1 and CDR2 (germline): ENHRY, SYGVKD. Trimming removed 6 bases at V and 3 bases at J, with 14 bases between. The CDR3 has 14 amino acids. Here the CDR3 DNA reads TGTGCCATCAGACCCACGGGTGGAGACTATGGCTACACCTTC. Protein: CAIRPTGGDYGYTF.

The V call is TRBV6-6, the J call TRBJ2-7, with unresolved D. The germline V gene has CDR1 MNHNY and CDR2 SVGAGI (reference sequence). This CDR3 is built from 13 residues. V was cut by 4 bases and J by 0 bases, with 7 bases left in between. CDR3 DNA sequence: TGTGCCAGCAGTTTTGTGAGCTCCTACGAGCAGTACTTC. Translation: CASSFVSSYEQYF.

The gene calls are TRBV3-1 (or the pseudogene TRBV3-2) and TRBJ1-4; TRBD1 aligns across 8 bases. The junction had 1 base not matched to a gene; V was cut back by 2 bases and J by 8 bases. Germline CDR1 is LGHDT and CDR2 is YNNKEL (reference sequence). The CDR3 has 13 residues. The CDR3 bases are TGTGCCAGCAGCCAACGGACAGGGGAAAAACTGTTTTTT. It translates to CASSQRTGEKLFF.

Here the CDR3 reads CASSHHNSGGRVGEQFF. As DNA, the CDR3 is TGTGCCAGCAGCCACCATAACTCGGGAGGCCGGGTGGGTGAGCAGTTCTTC. V and J are TRBV5-6 and TRBJ2-1; 7 nucleotides line up with TRBD2. The ends lost 4 bases at V and 9 bases at J; junction bases unmatched: 19. This CDR3 is built from 17 residues. The germline V gene has CDR1 SGHDT and CDR2 YYEEEE.

J is TRBJ2-5 and V is TRBV12-5; D is undetermined. V was trimmed by 7 bases and J by 5 bases, leaving 11 bases between them. This CDR3 contains 12 residues. The germline V gene has CDR1 LGHNT and CDR2 FRNRAP. The CDR3 protein is CASASEGETQYF. The CDR3, as DNA: TGTGCTAGTGCCTCTGAAGGGGAGACCCAGTACTTC. Looking up the rest from reference TRBV12-5 and TRBJ2-5 gives the full variable domain: DARVTQTPRHKVTEMGQEVTMRCQPILGHNTVFWYRQTMMQGLELLAYFRNRAPLDDSGMPKDRFSAEMPDATLATLKIQPSEPRDSAVYFCASASEGETQYFGPGTRLLVL.

The chain employs TRBV7-2 and TRBJ1-5; D gene uncertain. Germline V lookup: CDR1 SGHTA, CDR2 FQGNSA. This CDR3 contains 16 residues. V was clipped by 3 bases and J by 2 bases, with 14 bases between them. This chain's CDR3 is CASSFPGAFGNQPQHF. DNA for the CDR3: TGTGCCAGCAGCTTTCCAGGCGCCTTTGGCAATCAGCCCCAGCATTTT.

The chain has TRBV3-1 (or the pseudogene TRBV3-2) and TRBJ2-1, with D possibly being TRBD2 (5 bases). The germline V and J ends were trimmed by 4 bases and 2 bases, with 12 bases remaining between them. Germline values: CDR1 LGHDT, CDR2 YNNKEL (reference sequence). The CDR3 spans 15 residues. The DNA of the CDR3 is TGTGCCAGCAGCCCCGGGGAACGAACCTACAATGAGCAGTTCTTC. This codes for CASSPGERTYNEQFF.

The chain couples TRBV29-1 to TRBJ2-7; D is perhaps TRBD1 (6 bases). The V gene lost 4 bases and the J gene lost 3 bases, with 10 bases spanning the gap. Germline-derived CDR1 and CDR2 are SQVTM and ANQGSEA. The length of the CDR3 is 12 residues. CDR3 sequence reads: CSVATQGYEQYF. In DNA form, the CDR3 reads TGCAGCGTTGCAACACAGGGCTACGAGCAGTACTTC.

The genes are TRBV12-5 and TRBJ1-4, with 7 positions matching TRBD1. Unmatched junction bases numbered 6, after V lost 10 bases and J lost 4 bases. This CDR3 is built from 13 residues. In germline, CDR1 is LGHNT, CDR2 FRNRAP. This CDR3 is CATRDSNNEKLFF. The DNA for the CDR3 is TGTGCTACCCGGGACAGTAATAATGAAAAACTGTTTTTT.

The CDR3 nucleotides read TGTGCCAGCAGCAACCGAGGGGGGCCTAACTATGGCTACACCTTC. Protein product: CASSNRGGPNYGYTF. This chain connects TRBV3-1 (or the pseudogene TRBV3-2) to TRBJ1-2; a weak D match, TRBD1 (6 bases). This CDR3 is built from 15 residues. The ends were cut back, 5 bases at V and 0 bases at J, with 13 bases in the middle. Germline assignment: CDR1 LGHDT and CDR2 YNNKEL (reference sequence).

The chain is built from TRBV30 and TRBJ1-5, with 9 nucleotides matching TRBD1. The CDR3 covers 15 residues. V trimming: 1 base; J trimming: 2 bases; junction bases outside the gene matches: 3. The germline gives CDR1 GTSNPN, CDR2 SVGIG (reference sequence). Written as DNA, the CDR3 is TGTGCCTGGAGTGAACGGACAGGGGGCAATCAGCCCCAGCATTTT. As protein: CAWSERTGGNQPQHF.

The chain's CDR3 is CSVVFYEQYF. The DNA for the CDR3 is TGCAGCGTTGTATTCTACGAGCAGTACTTC. The V call is TRBV29-1, the J call TRBJ2-7; no definite D call. Germline CDR1 is SQVTM and CDR2 is ANQGSEA. There are 10 residues in the CDR3. Between the trimmed V and J ends, which lost 4 bases and 3 bases, there was a span of 4 bases.

The chain links TRBV28 to TRBJ1-6, with D perhaps matching TRBD1 (5 bases). Germline V gives CDR1 MDHEN, CDR2 SYDVKM. With 5 bases removed from V and 9 bases from J, the gap between germline ends came to 14 bases. The CDR3 totals 14 residues. DNA for the CDR3: TGTGCCAGCAGTCCAGGCCAGGGAAGTTCACCCCTCCACTTT. This translates into CASSPGQGSSPLHF.

V and J are TRBV9 and TRBJ2-2; perhaps TRBD1 as D (5 bases). This CDR3 comprises 13 residues. Deletions cut 4 bases from V and 4 bases from J, with 8 bases between. CDR1 is SGDLS, CDR2 YYNGEE, per germline. In DNA form, the CDR3 reads TGTGCCAGCAGCACTCAGGGCACCGGGGAGCTGTTTTTT. This sequence encodes CASSTQGTGELFF.